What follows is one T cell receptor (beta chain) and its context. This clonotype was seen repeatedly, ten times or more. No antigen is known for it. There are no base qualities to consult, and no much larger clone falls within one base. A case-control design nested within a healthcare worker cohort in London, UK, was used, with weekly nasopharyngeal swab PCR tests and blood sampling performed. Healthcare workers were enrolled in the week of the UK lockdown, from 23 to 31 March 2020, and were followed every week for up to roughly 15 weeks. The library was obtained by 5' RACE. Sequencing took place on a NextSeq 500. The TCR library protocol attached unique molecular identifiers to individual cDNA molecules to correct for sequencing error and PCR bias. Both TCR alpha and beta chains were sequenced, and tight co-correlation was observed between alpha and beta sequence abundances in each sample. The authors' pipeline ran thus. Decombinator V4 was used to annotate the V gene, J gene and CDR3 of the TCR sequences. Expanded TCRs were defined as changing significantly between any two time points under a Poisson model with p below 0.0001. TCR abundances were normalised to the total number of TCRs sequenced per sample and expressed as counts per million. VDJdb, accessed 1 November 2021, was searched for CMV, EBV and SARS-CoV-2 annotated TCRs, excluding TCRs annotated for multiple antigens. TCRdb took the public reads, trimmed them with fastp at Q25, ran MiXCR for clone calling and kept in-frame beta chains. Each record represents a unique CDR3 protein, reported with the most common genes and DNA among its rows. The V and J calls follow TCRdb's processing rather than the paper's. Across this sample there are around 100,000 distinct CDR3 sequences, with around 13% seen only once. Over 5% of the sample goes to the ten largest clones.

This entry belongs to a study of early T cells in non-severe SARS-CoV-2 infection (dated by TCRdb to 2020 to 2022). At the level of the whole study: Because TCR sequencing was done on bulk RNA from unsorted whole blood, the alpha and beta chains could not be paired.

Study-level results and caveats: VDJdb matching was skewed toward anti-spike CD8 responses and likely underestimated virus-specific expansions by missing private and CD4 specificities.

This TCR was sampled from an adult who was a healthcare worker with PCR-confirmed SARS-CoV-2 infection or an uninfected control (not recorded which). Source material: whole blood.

The CDR3 protein is CASSYRQAGIQETQYF. The sequence in DNA is TGTGCCAGCTCCTATCGACAAGCGGGCATACAAGAGACCCAGTACTTC. Rearrangement joined TRBV18 to TRBJ2-5; the D gene is possibly TRBD2, with 6 bases matching. From a lookup of the germline V gene, CDR1 and CDR2 are KGHSH and LQKENI. V drops 6 bases and J drops 2 bases, leaving 19 bases in between. Taken from cysteine to phenylalanine, the CDR3 has 16 residues. The read is trimmed to its CDR3 DNA, 48 bases read in frame from base 1.